This T cell receptor beta chain was identified in a study of response to subunit inactivated influenza vaccine. The CDR3 has 15 residues. V dropped 8 bases and J dropped 6 bases, with 19 bases sitting between them. Germline CDR1 reads ENHRY; CDR2 reads SYGVKD. TCRdb re-analysed the RT-PCR reads in MiXCR, keeping a single row per CDR3 protein. Here the sample spans 450,000 to 600,000 distinct CDR3 sequences, approximately 7.6% being singletons. The sequenced sample was PBMCs from blood, obtained less than 30 months after vaccination. V gene TRBV10-3 combines with J gene TRBJ2-2, with a tentative D call TRBD1 (5 bases). The TCR comes from a man between 50 and 69 years old who received an inactivated influenza vaccine. CDR3 in DNA: TGTGCCATCTTCGACGGTAGCAGGGTCTCCGGGGAGCTGTTTTTT. This encodes CAIFDGSRVSGELFF.